The T cell receptor beta chain under discussion was sequenced for a study of tumor-infiltrating lymphocytes in primary liver carcinoma. General study results and limits: Overlap in tumor-adjacent and tumor-blood pairs fell below that of tumor region pairs.

Unsorted bulk tissue (roughly 17-34 mg) underwent RNA and DNA co-extraction. A note on this clonotype: Its antigen is still unknown. One end of the junction is discordant with germline, which a read error may explain.

The CDR3 loop spans 16 amino acids. Germline V gene data show CDR1 as MGHRA and CDR2 as YSYEKL. A primer in the constant region served to generate TCR beta cDNA from 500 to 600 ng of total RNA. Modified slightly, ARM-PCR produced TCR beta libraries over three nested multiplex PCR rounds. The first two PCR rounds, roughly 9 cycles each, used TRBV1-TRBV30 forward primers and a C-beta reverse primer. TCRdb passed the multiplex PCR reads through MiXCR, listing each CDR3 protein once. The sample holds 75,000 to 80,000 distinct CDR3 sequences, roughly two thirds seen once. This chain links TRBV4-1 with TRBJ2-7; D not certain. The sequence was obtained from a man in his forties or fifties with primary liver carcinoma and hepatitis B virus infection. The sample taken for sequencing was tumor-adjacent normal liver tissue. CDR3 nucleotide sequence: TGCGCCAGCAACCAAGAGTCACGCGATATCTCCTACGAGCAGTACTTC. Protein product: CASNQESRDISYEQYF.